Included here is one T cell receptor (beta chain) sequence, with context. The antigen is unknown. The source of the sample is a study of STAT3 mutations in large granular lymphocyte leukemia. Study-level points and caveats: Differing intervals and regimens complicate linking therapy response to clone burden. In T-cell large granular lymphocyte leukemia, about half of patients showed multiple immunodominant subclonotypes. Persisting codominant clonotypes may have hidden a small pathogenic clone.

About 40,000 productive templates were obtained per sample on average. Clones were read by immunoSEQ multiplex PCR, and TCRdb kept only the in-frame ones, dropping some. The sample carries tens of thousands of clones, approximately 90% recorded once. Deletions cut 1 base from V and 4 bases from J, with 9 bases between. Germline V gives CDR1 SGHNT, CDR2 YYREEE (reference sequence). The CDR3 totals 14 residues. The rearrangement links TRBV5-4 to TRBJ2-1, with unresolved D. The specimen sequenced was PBMCs. This clonotype was obtained from a human donor with T large granular lymphocyte leukemia. Some clones in this sample may be carry-over from other donors' samples. Here the CDR3 reads CASSLPENYNEQFF. CDR3 coding DNA: TGTGCCAGCAGCTTGCCAGAGAATTACAATGAGCAGTTCTTC.